The subject of this entry is one T cell receptor (beta chain). The antigen is not known. CDR1 SEHNR and CDR2 FQNEAQ come from the germline V gene (reference sequence). V lost 5 bases, J lost 2 bases, and 10 bases stayed unmatched. The CDR3 sequence is 18 residues long. The method was immunoSEQ multiplex PCR; TCRdb's version includes in-frame clones alone and lacks a portion of them. The sample contains 65,000 to 80,000 clones, just over 90% of which appear only once. This sample is drawn from a study of T cell responses to AZD1222 COVID-19 vaccine. General study points: A reported finding is that nearly half of spike-specific TCRs target unmutated variant regions. There were mostly white British donors and more females than males, and clonal diversity was possibly underestimated. Baseline seropositivity characterized only a handful of AZD1222 recipients.

The source material was peripheral blood, sampled on day 0 of MenACWY control vaccination. This receptor was taken from an adult in good health. The gene calls are TRBV7-9 and TRBJ2-3, with 13 bases aligning to TRBD2. This CDR3 reads CASSLRLAGGKVTDTQYF. CDR3 in DNA: TGTGCCAGCAGCCTCCGACTAGCGGGGGGAAAGGTCACAGATACGCAGTATTTT.